A selection of T cell receptor beta chains follows, all from one sample in a study of blood T cell repertoires in COVID-19. Assay used: immunoSEQ multiplex PCR; TCRdb lists only in-frame clones, some missing. The sample lists over 200,000 clones, approximately 81% occurring once. Sequencing used peripheral blood. These receptors were obtained from a woman aged 80 or over with acute or convalescent COVID-19. Each CDR3 is given with its conserved first and last residue. A D gene is named only where the DNA matches it firmly. A clone size is listed for some rows: how often the clone was seen (once, few, many), or a class if it is expanded.

CASSFASTGNTIYF	TGTGCCAGCAGTTTTGCGAGTACTGGAAACACCATATATTTT	TRBJ1-3	TRBV28	-	-
CASSDPRTGTKNYGYTF	TGTGCCAGCAGTGACCCCAGGACAGGAACCAAAAACTATGGCTACACCTTC	TRBJ1-2	TRBV2	once	TRBD1
CASSHGLQGAGNTIYF	TGTGCCAGCAGCCATGGTCTACAGGGGGCTGGAAACACCATATATTTT	TRBJ1-3	TRBV3-1/TRBV3-2	few	TRBD1
CASSGQAAALREQYF	TGTGCCAGCAGTGGACAGGCAGCGGCCCTACGCGAGCAGTACTTC	TRBJ2-7	TRBV27	few	TRBD1
CASSGRDRETQYF	TGTGCCAGCAGCGGCAGGGATAGGGAGACCCAGTACTTC	TRBJ2-5	TRBV5-5	-	-
CAISEQGIRSVGYTF	TGTGCCATCAGTGAGCAGGGAATTAGGTCGGTCGGCTACACCTTC	TRBJ1-2	TRBV10-3	-	-
CASRRTGANYGYTF	TGTGCCAGCAGACGGACAGGGGCTAACTATGGCTACACCTTC	TRBJ1-2	TRBV28	few	TRBD1
CAISLENTDRGRETQYF	TGTGCCATCAGTTTAGAAAATACCGACAGGGGAAGAGAGACCCAGTACTTC	TRBJ2-5	TRBV10-3	once	TRBD1
CASSRYRGLQNTEAFF	TGTGCCAGCAGCCGATACAGGGGGCTACAGAACACTGAAGCTTTCTTT	TRBJ1-1	TRBV7-9	many	TRBD1
CASSLAARGGNSPLHF	TGCGCCAGCAGCTTGGCGGCCCGAGGCGGGAATTCACCCCTCCACTTT	TRBJ1-6	TRBV5-1	few	-
CASSWRGEVTEAFF	TGCGCCAGCAGCTGGCGGGGGGAGGTCACTGAAGCTTTCTTT	TRBJ1-1	TRBV5-1	-	-
CASSFQQGGVETQYF	TGTGCCAGCAGCTTCCAACAGGGGGGAGTTGAGACCCAGTACTTC	TRBJ2-5	TRBV5-8	-	TRBD1
CASSLKARQETQYF	TGTGCCAGCAGCTTAAAGGCTAGACAAGAGACCCAGTACTTC	TRBJ2-5	TRBV7-2	once	-
CASGRDPSIEQYF	TGTGCCAGCGGGCGGGATCCATCCATCGAGCAGTACTTC	TRBJ2-7	TRBV7-9	-	-
CASSSRDRGYEQYF	TGCGCCAGCAGCTCCCGGGACAGGGGTTACGAGCAGTACTTC	TRBJ2-7	TRBV5-1	few	TRBD1
CASSRESGRAGNIQYF	TGTGCCAGCAGCCGCGAGAGCGGGAGGGCCGGAAACATTCAGTACTTC	TRBJ2-4	TRBV3-1/TRBV3-2	-	TRBD2
CASSPLGTGGRTEAFF	TGTGCCAGCAGCCCCCTAGGGACAGGGGGCAGGACTGAAGCTTTCTTT	TRBJ1-1	TRBV3-1/TRBV3-2	-	TRBD1
CASSLGGGQANYGYTF	TGCGCCAGCAGCTTGGGTGGGGGACAGGCTAACTATGGCTACACCTTC	TRBJ1-2	TRBV5-1	once	TRBD1
CASSLGQGESGNTIYF	TGCGCCAGCAGCTTGGGGCAGGGGGAGTCTGGAAACACCATATATTTT	TRBJ1-3	TRBV5-1	-	TRBD1
CAWSYMYGEGDRYEQYF	TGTGCCTGGAGTTATATGTATGGCGAGGGAGACAGGTACGAGCAGTACTTC	TRBJ2-7	TRBV30	-	-